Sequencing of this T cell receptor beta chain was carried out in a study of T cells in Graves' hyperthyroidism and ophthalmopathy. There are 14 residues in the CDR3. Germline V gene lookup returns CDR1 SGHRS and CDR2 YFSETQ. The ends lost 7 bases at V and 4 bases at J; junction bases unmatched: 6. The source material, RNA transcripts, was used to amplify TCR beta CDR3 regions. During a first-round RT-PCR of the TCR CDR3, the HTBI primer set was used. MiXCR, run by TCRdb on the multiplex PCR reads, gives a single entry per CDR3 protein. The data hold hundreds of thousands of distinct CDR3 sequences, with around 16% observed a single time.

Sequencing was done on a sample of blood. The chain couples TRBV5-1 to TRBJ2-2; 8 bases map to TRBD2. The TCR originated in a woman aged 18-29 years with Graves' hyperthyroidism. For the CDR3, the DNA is TGCGCCAGCGATCGGGGGGGGTTCACCGGGGAGCTGTTTTTT. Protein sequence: CASDRGGFTGELFF.